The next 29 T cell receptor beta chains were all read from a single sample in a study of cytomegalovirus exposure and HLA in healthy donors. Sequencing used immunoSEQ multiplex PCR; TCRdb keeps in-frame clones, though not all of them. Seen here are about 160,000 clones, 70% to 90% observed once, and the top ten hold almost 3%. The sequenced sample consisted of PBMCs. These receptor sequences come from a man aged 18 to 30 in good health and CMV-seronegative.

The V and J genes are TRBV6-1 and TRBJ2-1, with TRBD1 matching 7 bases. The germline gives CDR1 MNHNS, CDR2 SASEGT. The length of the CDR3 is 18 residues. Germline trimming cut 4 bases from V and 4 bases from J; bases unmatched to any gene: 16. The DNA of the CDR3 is TGTGCCAGCAGTGCTCTCCTTGGGACAGCAACGACGTACAATGAGCAGTTCTTC. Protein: CASSALLGTATTYNEQFF.

CDR3 residues: CASSLRDRGLWYEQYF. The CDR3 DNA is TGTGCCAGCAGTTTACGGGACAGGGGGCTTTGGTATGAGCAGTACTTC. The chain combines TRBV28 with TRBJ2-7; 12 bases map to TRBD1. The CDR3 is made up of 16 amino acids. V shed 2 bases and J 7 bases; nucleotides not matched to a gene: 9. The germline V gene encodes CDR1 MDHEN and CDR2 SYDVKM.

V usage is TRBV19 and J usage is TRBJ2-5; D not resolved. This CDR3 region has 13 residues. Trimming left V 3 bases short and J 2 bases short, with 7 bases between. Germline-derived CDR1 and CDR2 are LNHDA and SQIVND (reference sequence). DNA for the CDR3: TGTGCCAGTAGTATGTCTGTACAAGAGACCCAGTACTTC. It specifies CASSMSVQETQYF.

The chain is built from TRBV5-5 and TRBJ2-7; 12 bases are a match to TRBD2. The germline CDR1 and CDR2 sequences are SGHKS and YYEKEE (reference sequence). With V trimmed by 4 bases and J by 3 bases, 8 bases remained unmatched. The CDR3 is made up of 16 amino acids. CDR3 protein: CASSPLTSGSFYEQYF. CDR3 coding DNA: TGTGCCAGCAGCCCACTGACTAGCGGGAGTTTCTACGAGCAGTACTTC.

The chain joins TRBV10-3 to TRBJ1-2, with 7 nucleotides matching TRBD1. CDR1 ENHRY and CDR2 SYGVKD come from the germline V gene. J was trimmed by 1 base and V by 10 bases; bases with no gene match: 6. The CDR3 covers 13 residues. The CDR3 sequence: CATTGQSNYGYTF. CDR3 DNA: TGTGCCACCACGGGACAGAGTAACTATGGCTACACCTTC.

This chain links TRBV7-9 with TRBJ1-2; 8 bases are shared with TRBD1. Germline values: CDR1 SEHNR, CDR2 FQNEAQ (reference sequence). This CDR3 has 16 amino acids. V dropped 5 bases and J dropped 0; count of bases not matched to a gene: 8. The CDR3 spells CASSPTGTGSNYGYTF. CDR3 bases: TGTGCCAGCAGCCCCACTGGGACAGGTTCTAACTATGGCTACACCTTC.

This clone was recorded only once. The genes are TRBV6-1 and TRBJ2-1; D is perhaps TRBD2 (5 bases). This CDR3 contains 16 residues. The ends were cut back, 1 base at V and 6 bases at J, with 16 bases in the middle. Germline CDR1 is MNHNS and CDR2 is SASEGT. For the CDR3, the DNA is TGTGCCAGCAGTGAAGGATTGGGAGTAGGCCCCAATGAGCAGTTCTTC. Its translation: CASSEGLGVGPNEQFF.

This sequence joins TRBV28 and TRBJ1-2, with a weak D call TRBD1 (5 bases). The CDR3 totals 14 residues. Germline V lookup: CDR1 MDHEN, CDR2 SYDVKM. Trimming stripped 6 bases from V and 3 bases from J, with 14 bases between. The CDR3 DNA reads TGTGCCAGCAGCCAAAAGACAGACTACTATGGCTACACCTTC. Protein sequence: CASSQKTDYYGYTF.

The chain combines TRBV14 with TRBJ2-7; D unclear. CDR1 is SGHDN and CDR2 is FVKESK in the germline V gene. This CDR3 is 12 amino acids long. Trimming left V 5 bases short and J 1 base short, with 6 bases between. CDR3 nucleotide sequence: TGTGCCAGCAGCTCCCTGTCCTACGAGCAGTACTTC. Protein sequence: CASSSLSYEQYF.

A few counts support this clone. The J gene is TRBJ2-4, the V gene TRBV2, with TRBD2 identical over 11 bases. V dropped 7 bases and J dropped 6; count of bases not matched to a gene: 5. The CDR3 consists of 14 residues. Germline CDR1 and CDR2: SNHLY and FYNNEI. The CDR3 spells CASNSGGVINIQYF. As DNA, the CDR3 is TGTGCCAGCAATAGCGGGGGGGTGATAAACATTCAGTACTTC.

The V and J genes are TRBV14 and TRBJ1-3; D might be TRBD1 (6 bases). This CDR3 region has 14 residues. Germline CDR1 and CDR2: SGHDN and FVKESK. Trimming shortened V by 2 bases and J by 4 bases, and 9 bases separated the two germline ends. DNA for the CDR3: TGTGCCAGCAGCCAAAGGACAGTCGGAAACACCATATATTTT. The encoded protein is CASSQRTVGNTIYF.

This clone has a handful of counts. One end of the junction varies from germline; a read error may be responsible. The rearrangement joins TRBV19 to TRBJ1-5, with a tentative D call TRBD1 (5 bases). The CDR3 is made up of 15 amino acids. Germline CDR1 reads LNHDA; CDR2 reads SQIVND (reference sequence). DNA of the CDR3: TGTGCCAGTAGTATTTACGACAGTAGCTATCAGCCCCAGCATTTT. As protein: CASSIYDSSYQPQHF.

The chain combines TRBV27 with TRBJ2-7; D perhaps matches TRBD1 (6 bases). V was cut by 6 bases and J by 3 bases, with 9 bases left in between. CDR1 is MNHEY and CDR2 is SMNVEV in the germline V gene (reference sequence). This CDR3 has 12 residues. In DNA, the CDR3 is TGTGCCAGCAGAGGGGGTCTCTACGAGCAGTACGTC. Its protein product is CASRGGLYEQYV.

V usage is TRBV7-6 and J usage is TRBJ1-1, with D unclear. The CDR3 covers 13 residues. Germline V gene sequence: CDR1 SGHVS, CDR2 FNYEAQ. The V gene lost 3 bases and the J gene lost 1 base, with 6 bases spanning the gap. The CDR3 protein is CASSFSRNTEAFF. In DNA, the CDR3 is TGTGCCAGCAGCTTTTCCAGGAACACTGAAGCTTTCTTT.

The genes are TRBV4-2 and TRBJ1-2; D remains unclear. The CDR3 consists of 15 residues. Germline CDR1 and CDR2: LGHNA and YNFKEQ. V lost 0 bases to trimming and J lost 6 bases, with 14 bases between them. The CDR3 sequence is CASSQDQGRKNGYTF. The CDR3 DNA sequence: TGTGCCAGCAGCCAAGATCAAGGGAGGAAAAATGGCTACACCTTC.

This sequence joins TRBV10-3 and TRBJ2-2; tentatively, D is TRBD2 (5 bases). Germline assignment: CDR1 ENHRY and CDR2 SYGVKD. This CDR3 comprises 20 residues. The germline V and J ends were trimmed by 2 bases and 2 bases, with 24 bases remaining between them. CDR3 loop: CAISEPMVVANTLNTGELFF. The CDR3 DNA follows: TGTGCCATCAGTGAGCCGATGGTAGTAGCGAATACCTTAAACACCGGGGAGCTGTTTTTT.

The CDR3 sequence is CASSLLLAGGSSAQYF. In DNA, the CDR3 is TGTGCCAGCAGTTTGTTGTTAGCGGGGGGTTCTTCCGCGCAGTATTTT. The V gene is TRBV27, the J gene TRBJ2-3; 10 bases line up with TRBD2. After removal of 3 bases from V and 10 bases from J, the junction contained 13 bases not matched to a gene. The length of the CDR3 is 16 residues. CDR1 is MNHEY and CDR2 is SMNVEV in the germline V gene (reference sequence).

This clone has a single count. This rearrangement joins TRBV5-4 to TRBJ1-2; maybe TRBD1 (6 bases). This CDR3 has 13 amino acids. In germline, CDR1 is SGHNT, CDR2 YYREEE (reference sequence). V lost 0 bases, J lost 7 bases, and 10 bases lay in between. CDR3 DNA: TGTGCCAGCAGCTTGGACAGGGTTGGTGGCTACACCTTC. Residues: CASSLDRVGGYTF.

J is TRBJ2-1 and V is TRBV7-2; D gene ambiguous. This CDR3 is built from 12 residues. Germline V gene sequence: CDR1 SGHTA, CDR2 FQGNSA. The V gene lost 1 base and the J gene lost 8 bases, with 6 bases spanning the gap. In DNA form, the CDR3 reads TGTGCCAGCAGCTTAGTCAGGCATGAGCAGTTCTTC. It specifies CASSLVRHEQFF.

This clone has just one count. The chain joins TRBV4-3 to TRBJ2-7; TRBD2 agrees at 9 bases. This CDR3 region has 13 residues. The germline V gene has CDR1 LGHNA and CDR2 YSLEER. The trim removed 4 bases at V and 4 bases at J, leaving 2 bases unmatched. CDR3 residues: CASSRTSEYEQYF. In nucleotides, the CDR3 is TGCGCCAGCAGCCGGACTAGCGAATACGAGCAGTACTTC.

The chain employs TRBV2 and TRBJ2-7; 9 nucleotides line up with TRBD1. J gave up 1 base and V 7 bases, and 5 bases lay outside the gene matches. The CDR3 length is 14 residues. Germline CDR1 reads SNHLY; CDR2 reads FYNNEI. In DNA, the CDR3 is TGTGCCAGCAAGCCTGGGACAGGGTCCTACGAGCAGTACTTC. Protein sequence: CASKPGTGSYEQYF.

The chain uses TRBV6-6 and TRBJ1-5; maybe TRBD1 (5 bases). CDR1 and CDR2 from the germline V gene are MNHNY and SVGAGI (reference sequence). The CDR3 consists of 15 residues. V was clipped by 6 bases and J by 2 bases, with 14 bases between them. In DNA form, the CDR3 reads TGTGCCAGCAGACGGACACAGGCGGGCAATCAGCCCCAGCATTTT. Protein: CASRRTQAGNQPQHF.

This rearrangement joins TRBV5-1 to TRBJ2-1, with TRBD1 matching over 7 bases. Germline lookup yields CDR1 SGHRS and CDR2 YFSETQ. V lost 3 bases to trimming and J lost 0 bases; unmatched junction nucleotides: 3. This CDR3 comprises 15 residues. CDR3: CASSSQGVSYNEQFF. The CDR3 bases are TGCGCCAGCAGCTCCCAGGGGGTCTCCTACAATGAGCAGTTCTTC.

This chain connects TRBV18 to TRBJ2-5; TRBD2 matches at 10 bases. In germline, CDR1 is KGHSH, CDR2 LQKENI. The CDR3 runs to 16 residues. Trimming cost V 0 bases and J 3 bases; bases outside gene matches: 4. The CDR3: CASSPPSLAGEETQYF. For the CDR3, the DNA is TGTGCCAGCTCACCACCGTCCCTAGCGGGAGAAGAGACCCAGTACTTC.

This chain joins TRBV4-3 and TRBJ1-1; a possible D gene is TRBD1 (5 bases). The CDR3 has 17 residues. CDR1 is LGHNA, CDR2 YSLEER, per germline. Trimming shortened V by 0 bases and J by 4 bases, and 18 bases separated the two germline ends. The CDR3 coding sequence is TGCGCCAGCAGCCAAGAAGGCATCGGGACCGGGGGCACTGAAGCTTTCTTT. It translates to CASSQEGIGTGGTEAFF.

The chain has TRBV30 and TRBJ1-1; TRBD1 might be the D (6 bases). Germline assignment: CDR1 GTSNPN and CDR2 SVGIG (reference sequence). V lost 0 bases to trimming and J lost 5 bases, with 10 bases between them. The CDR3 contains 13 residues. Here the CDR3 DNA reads TGTGCCTGGAGTGTAGGGGGATTAACTGAAGCTTTCTTT. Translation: CAWSVGGLTEAFF.

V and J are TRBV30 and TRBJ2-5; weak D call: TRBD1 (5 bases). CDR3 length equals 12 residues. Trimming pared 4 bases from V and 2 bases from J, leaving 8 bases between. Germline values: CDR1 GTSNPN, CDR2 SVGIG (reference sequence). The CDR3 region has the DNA TGTGCCTGGAAGGGGCCGCAAGAGACCCAGTACTTC. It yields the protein CAWKGPQETQYF.

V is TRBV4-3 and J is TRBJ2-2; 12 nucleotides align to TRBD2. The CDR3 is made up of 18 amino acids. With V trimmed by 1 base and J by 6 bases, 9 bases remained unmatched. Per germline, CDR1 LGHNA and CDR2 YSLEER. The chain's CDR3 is CASSQGGPGLAGSGELFF. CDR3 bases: TGCGCCAGCAGCCAAGGGGGCCCTGGACTAGCGGGATCCGGGGAGCTGTTTTTT.

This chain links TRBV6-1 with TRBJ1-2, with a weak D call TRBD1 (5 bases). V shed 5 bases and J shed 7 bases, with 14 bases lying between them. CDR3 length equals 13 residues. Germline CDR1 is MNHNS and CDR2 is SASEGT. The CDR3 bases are TGTGCCAGCAGTCAGCAGGGTTGGGGTGGCTACACCTTC. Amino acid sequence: CASSQQGWGGYTF.